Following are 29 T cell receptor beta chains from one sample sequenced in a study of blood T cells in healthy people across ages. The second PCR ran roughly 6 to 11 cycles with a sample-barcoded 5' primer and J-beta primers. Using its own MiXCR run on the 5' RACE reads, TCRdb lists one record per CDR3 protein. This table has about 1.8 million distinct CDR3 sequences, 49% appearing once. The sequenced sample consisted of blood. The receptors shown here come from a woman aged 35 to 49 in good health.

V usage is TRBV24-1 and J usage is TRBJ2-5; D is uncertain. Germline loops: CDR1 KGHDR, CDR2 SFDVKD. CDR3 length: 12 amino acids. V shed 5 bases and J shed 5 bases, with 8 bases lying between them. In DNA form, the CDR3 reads TGTGCCACCAGTGGACGTTCGGAGACCCAGTACTTC. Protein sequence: CATSGRSETQYF.

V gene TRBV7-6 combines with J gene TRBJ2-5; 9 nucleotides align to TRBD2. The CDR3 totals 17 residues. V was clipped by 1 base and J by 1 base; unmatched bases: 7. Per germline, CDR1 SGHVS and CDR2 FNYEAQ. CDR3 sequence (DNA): TGTGCCAGCAGCTTAGAGCGAGGAGCGGGGGGCCAAGAGACCCAGTACTTC. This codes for CASSLERGAGGQETQYF.

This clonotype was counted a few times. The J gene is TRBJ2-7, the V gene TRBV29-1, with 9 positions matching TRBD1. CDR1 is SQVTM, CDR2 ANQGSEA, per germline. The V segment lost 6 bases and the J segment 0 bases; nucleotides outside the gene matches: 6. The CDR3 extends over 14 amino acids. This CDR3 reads CSVGTGFLSYEQYF. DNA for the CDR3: TGCAGCGTGGGGACAGGGTTCCTCTCCTACGAGCAGTACTTC.

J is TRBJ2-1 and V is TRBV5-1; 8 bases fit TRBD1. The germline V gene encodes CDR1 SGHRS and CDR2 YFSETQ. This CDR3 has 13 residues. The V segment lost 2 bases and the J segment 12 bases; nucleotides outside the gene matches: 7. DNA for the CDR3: TGCGCCAGCAGCTTAGACAGGGGTCCGCGGCAGTTCTTC. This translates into CASSLDRGPRQFF.

The CDR3 here is CASSFGTQMNTEAFF. The CDR3 region has the DNA TGTGCCAGCAGCTTCGGGACCCAGATGAACACTGAAGCTTTCTTT. The rearrangement uses TRBV5-5 and TRBJ1-1, with a weak D call TRBD1 (5 bases). Germline V CDR1 and CDR2: SGHKS, YYEKEE (reference sequence). With 2 bases removed from V and 0 bases from J, the gap between germline ends came to 11 bases. The CDR3 runs 15 residues.

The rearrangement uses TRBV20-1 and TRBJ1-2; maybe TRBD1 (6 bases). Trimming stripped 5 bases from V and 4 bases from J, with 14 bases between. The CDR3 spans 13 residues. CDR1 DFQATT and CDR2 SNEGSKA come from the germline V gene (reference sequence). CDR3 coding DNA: TGCAGTGCTTCCCCACAGGGCCCCTATGGCTACACCTTC. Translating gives CSASPQGPYGYTF.

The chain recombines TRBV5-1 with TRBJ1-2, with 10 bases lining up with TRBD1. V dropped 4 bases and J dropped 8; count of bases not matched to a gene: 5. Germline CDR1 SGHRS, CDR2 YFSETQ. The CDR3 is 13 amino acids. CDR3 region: CASSRDRGSGYTF. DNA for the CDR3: TGCGCCAGCAGCCGGGACAGGGGCAGCGGCTACACCTTC.

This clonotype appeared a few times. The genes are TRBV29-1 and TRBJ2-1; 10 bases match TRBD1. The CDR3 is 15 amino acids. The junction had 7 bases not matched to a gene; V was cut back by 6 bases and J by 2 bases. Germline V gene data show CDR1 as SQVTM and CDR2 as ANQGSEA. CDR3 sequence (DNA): TGCAGCGTGGGGACCGGGACAGGGGCCTACAATGAGCAGTTCTTC. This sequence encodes CSVGTGTGAYNEQFF.

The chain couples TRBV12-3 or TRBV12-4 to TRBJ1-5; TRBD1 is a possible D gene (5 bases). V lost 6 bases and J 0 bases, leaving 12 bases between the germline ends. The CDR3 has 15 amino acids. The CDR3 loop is CASRTGTSSNQPQHF. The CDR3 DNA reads TGTGCCAGCAGGACCGGGACCTCTAGCAATCAGCCCCAGCATTTT.

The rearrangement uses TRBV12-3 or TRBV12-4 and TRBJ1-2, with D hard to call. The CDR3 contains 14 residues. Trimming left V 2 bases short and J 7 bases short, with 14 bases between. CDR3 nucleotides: TGTGCCAGCAGTTTACTGGGCCTCTTCGGTGGCTACACCTTC. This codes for CASSLLGLFGGYTF.

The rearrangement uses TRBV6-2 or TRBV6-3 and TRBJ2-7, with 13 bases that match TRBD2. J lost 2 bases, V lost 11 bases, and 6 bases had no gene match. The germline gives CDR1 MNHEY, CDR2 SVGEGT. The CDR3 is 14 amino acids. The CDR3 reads CAVTGTSGAYEQYF. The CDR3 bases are TGTGCCGTAACTGGGACTAGCGGGGCCTACGAGCAGTACTTC.

CDR3 sequence reads: CSARDPSPDTQYF. Written as DNA, the CDR3 is TGCAGTGCTAGAGATCCTAGCCCAGATACGCAGTATTTT. The chain links TRBV20-1 to TRBJ2-3; possible D gene TRBD2, 5 bases. This CDR3 comprises 13 residues. V was cut by 0 bases and J by 4 bases, with 8 bases left in between. Germline CDR1 reads DFQATT; CDR2 reads SNEGSKA (reference sequence).

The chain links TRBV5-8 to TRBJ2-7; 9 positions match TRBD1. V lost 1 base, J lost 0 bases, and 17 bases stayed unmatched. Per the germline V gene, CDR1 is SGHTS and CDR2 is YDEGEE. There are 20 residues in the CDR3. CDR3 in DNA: TGTGCCAGCAGCTTGTATATAACAGGGGGCGCCCGATTAAACTCCTACGAGCAGTACTTC. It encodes CASSLYITGGARLNSYEQYF. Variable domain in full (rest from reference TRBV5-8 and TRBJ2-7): EAGVTQSPTHLIKTRGQQATLRCSPISGHTSVYWYQQALGLGLQFLLWYDEGEERNRGNFPPRFSGRQFPNYSSELNVNALELEDSALYLCASSLYITGGARLNSYEQYFGPGTRLTVT.

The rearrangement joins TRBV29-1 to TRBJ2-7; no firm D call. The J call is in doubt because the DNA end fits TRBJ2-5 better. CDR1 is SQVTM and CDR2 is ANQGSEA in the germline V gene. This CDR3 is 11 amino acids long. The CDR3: CSVEVAWTQYF. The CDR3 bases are TGCAGCGTTGAAGTCGCGTGGACCCAGTACTTC.

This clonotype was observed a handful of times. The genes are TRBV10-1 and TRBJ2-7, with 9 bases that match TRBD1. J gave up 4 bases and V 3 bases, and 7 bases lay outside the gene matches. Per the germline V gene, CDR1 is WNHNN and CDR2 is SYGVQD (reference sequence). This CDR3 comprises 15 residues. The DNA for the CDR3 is TGCGCCAGCAGTGACCCGACAGGGGGAAGGTACGAGCAGTACTTC. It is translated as CASSDPTGGRYEQYF.

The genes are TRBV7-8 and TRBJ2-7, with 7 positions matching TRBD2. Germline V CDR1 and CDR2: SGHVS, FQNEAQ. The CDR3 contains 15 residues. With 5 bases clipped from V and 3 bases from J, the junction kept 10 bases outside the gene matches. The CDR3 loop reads CASSQGAGVVYEQYF. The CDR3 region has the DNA TGTGCCAGCAGCCAAGGGGCGGGGGTGGTCTACGAGCAGTACTTC.

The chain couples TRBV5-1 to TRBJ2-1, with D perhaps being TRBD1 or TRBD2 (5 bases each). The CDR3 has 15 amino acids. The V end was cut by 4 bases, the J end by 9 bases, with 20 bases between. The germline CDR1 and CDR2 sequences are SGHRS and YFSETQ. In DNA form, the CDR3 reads TGCGCCAGCAGCCCCGGGGTCGGGGCCACCTGTGAGCAGTTCTTC. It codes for CASSPGVGATCEQFF.

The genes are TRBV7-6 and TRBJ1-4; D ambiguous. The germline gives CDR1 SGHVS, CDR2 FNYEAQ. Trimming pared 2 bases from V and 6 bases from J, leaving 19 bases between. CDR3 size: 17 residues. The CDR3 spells CASSLRKDLGRDEKLFF. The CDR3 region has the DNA TGTGCCAGCAGCTTACGCAAAGATCTCGGACGGGATGAAAAACTGTTTTTT.

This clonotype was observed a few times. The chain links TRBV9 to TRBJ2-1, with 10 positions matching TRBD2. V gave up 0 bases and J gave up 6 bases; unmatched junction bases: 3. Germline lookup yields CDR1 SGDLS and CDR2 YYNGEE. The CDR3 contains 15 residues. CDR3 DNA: TGTGCCAGCAGCGTAGCTCCTAGCGGGAGCAATGAGCAGTTCTTC. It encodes CASSVAPSGSNEQFF.

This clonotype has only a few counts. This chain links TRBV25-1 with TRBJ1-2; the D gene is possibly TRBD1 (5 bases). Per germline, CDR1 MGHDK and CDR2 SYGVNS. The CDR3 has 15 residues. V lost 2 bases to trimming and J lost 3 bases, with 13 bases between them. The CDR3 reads CASSELGVSHYGYTF. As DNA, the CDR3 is TGTGCCAGCAGTGAACTGGGGGTCTCCCACTATGGCTACACCTTC.

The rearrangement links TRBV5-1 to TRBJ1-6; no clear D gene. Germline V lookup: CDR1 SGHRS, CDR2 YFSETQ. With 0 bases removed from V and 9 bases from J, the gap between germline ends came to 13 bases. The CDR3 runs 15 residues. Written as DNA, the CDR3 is TGCGCCAGCAGCTTGGATGGGAGCCTTGTTTCACCCCTCCACTTT. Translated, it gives CASSLDGSLVSPLHF.

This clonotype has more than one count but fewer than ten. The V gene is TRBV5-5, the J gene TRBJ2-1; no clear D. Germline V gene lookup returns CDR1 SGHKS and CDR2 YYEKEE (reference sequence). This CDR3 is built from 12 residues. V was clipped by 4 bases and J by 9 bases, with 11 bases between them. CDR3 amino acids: CASSPSAGEQFF. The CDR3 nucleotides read TGTGCCAGCAGCCCAAGTGCCGGTGAGCAGTTCTTC.

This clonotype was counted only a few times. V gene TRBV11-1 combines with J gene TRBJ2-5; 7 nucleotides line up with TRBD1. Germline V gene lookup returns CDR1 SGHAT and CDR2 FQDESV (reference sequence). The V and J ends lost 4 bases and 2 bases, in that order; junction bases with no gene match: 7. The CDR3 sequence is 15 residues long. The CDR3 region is CASSSRDRSQETQYF. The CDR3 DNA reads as TGTGCCAGCAGCTCCCGGGACAGATCGCAAGAGACCCAGTACTTC.

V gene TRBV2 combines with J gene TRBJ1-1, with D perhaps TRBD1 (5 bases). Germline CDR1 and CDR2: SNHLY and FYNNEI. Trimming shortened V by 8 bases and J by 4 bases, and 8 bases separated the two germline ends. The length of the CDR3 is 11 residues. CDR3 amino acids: CASQQATEAFF. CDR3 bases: TGTGCCAGCCAACAGGCCACTGAAGCTTTCTTT.

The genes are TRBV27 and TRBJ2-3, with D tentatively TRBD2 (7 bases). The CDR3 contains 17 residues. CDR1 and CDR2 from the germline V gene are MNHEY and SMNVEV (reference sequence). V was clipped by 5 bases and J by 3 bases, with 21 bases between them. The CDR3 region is CASSPALGGGPTDTQYF. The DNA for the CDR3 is TGTGCCAGCAGTCCGGCTTTGGGGGGGGGCCCGACAGATACGCAGTATTTT.

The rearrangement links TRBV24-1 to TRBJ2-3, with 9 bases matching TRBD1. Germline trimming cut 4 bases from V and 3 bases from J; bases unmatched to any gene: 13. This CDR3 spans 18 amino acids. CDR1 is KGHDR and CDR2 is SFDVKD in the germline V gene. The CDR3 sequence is CATSDTKTGTGLTDTQYF. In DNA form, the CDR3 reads TGTGCCACCAGTGACACCAAAACCGGGACAGGGTTGACAGATACGCAGTATTTT.

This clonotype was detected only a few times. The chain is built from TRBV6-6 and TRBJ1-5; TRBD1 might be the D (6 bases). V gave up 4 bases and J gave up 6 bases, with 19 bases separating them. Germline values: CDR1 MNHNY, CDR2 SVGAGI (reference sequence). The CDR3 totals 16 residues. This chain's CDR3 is CASSSNSGVSSQPQHF. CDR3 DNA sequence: TGTGCCAGCAGTTCTAATTCAGGGGTATCCAGTCAGCCCCAGCATTTT.

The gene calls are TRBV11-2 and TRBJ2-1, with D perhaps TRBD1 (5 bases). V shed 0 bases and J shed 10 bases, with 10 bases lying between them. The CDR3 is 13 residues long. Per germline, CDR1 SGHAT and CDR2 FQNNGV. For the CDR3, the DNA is TGTGCCAGCAGCTTAGATAGGGGCTGGGAGCAGTTCTTC. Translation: CASSLDRGWEQFF.

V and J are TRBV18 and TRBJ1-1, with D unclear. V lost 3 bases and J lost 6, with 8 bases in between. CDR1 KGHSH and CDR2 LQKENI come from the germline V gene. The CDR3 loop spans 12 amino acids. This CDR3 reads CASSPPAPEAFF. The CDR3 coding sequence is TGTGCCAGCTCACCGCCAGCACCTGAAGCTTTCTTT.